This T cell receptor beta chain was recovered during a study of response to subunit inactivated influenza vaccine. Germline-derived CDR1 and CDR2 are DFQATT and SNEGSKA (reference sequence). There are 13 residues in the CDR3. V dropped 3 bases and J dropped 7; count of bases not matched to a gene: 9. TCRdb independently ran MiXCR on the RT-PCR reads; one entry per CDR3 protein. The sample has just under 550,000 distinct CDR3 sequences, around 21% seen once. The same specimen was also included in a second study, on T cells expressing NK-cell markers. That paper adds: TCR beta cDNA was made by 5'RACE template switching with UMIs. In a group of about 6 donors, dominant NKG2C+ clonotypes represented about 1.0-7.5% of CD8+ T cells.

The receptor was isolated from a man in his fifties who received an inactivated influenza vaccine. This sample comprised CD4+ T cells sorted from PBMCs, obtained 11 to 12 days after vaccination. The rearrangement uses TRBV20-1 and TRBJ2-7; 7 positions agree with TRBD1. As DNA, the CDR3 is TGCAGTGCTAGGGTACAGGGGAAAATGGAGCAGTACTTC. It translates to CSARVQGKMEQYF.